The T cell receptor beta chain described here comes from a study of cytomegalovirus exposure and HLA in healthy donors. Germline CDR1 SGHKS, CDR2 YYEKEE (reference sequence). Trimming removed 1 base at V and 8 bases at J, with 18 bases between. This CDR3 contains 15 residues. This PCR relied on a set of 60 Vbeta primers and 13 Jbeta primers. The protocol was immunoSEQ multiplex PCR, while the TCRdb copy is restricted to in-frame clones and leaves out a portion. This repertoire comprises some 120,000 clones; its ten largest clones make up 1.5% to 2%. The V gene is TRBV5-5, the J gene TRBJ1-1; D is possibly TRBD1 (5 bases). Source material: PBMCs. This receptor was identified in a woman aged 55 to 70 in good health and CMV-seronegative. The CDR3 bases are TGTGCCAGCAGCTTGAGGGAGGGGACGCCTTTGGAAGCTTTCTTT. Amino acid sequence: CASSLREGTPLEAFF.